These T cell receptor beta chains were read from a single sample in a study of control samples from healthy donors and cancer patients. Profiling relied on immunoSEQ multiplex PCR, and the TCRdb table lists in-frame clones only, not all of them. The sample has approximately 150,000 clones, approximately 96% seen once. The sequencing sample was made of blood. These receptors all stem from a woman aged 25-40 years in good health. The CDR3 runs from the conserved cysteine through the conserved F or W. D genes are given only for firm matches. Size tells how often a clone was seen (once, few, many) or the class of an expanded clone, and some rows leave it out.

v_gene: TRBV27
d_gene: NA
abundance: once
j_gene: TRBJ2-1
CDR3aa: CASSPTRVGNEQFF
CDR3nt: TGTGCCAGCAGTCCGACTAGGGTCGGGAATGAGCAGTTCTTC

v_gene: TRBV7-2
d_gene: NA
abundance: NA
j_gene: TRBJ1-1
CDR3aa: CASSLGWGLRENTEAFF
CDR3nt: TGTGCCAGCAGCTTAGGATGGGGACTCAGGGAGAACACTGAAGCTTTCTTT

v_gene: TRBV6-1
d_gene: NA
abundance: NA
j_gene: TRBJ2-7
CDR3aa: CASSEGQGGYEQYF
CDR3nt: TGTGCCAGCAGTGAAGGGCAGGGGGGCTACGAGCAGTACTTC

v_gene: TRBV5-5
d_gene: TRBD1
abundance: NA
j_gene: TRBJ2-4
CDR3aa: CASSHGTVGAKNIQYF
CDR3nt: TGTGCCAGCAGCCATGGGACAGTTGGGGCCAAAAACATTCAGTACTTC

v_gene: TRBV30
d_gene: NA
abundance: NA
j_gene: TRBJ1-1
CDR3aa: CAWSVGMNTEAFF
CDR3nt: TGTGCCTGGAGTGTAGGAATGAACACTGAAGCTTTCTTT

v_gene: TRBV4-1
d_gene: NA
abundance: NA
j_gene: TRBJ2-7
CDR3aa: CASSQDWTVYEQYF
CDR3nt: TGCGCCAGCAGCCAAGATTGGACAGTCTACGAGCAGTACTTC

v_gene: TRBV6-5
d_gene: NA
abundance: once
j_gene: TRBJ1-1
CDR3aa: CASTRGSWGNTEAFF
CDR3nt: TGTGCCAGTACAAGGGGGAGTTGGGGTAACACTGAAGCTTTCTTT

v_gene: TRBV5-4
d_gene: NA
abundance: NA
j_gene: TRBJ2-7
CDR3aa: CASSLGPWGSSYEQYF
CDR3nt: TGTGCCAGCAGCCTAGGACCCTGGGGGAGCTCCTACGAGCAGTACTTC

v_gene: TRBV18
d_gene: NA
abundance: NA
j_gene: TRBJ2-5
CDR3aa: CASSPVSKGLMDLPQETQYF
CDR3nt: TGTGCCAGCTCACCAGTATCAAAAGGCCTCATGGATTTACCCCAAGAGACCCAGTACTTC

v_gene: TRBV6-5
d_gene: TRBD1
abundance: NA
j_gene: TRBJ2-2
CDR3aa: CASRGTGGTGELFF
CDR3nt: TGTGCCAGCAGAGGTACAGGGGGTACCGGGGAGCTGTTTTTT

v_gene: TRBV7-9
d_gene: TRBD1
abundance: NA
j_gene: TRBJ1-6
CDR3aa: CASSPPGQGNNSPLHF
CDR3nt: TGTGCCAGCAGCCCCCCCGGACAGGGAAACAATTCACCCCTCCACTTT

v_gene: TRBV7-9
d_gene: TRBD1
abundance: NA
j_gene: TRBJ2-3
CDR3aa: CASSLGQGDTDTQYF
CDR3nt: TGTGCCAGCAGCTTAGGACAGGGGGACACAGATACGCAGTATTTT

v_gene: TRBV11-3
d_gene: NA
abundance: once
j_gene: TRBJ2-1
CDR3aa: CASSPTSRVYNEQFF
CDR3nt: TGTGCCAGCAGCCCTACTAGCAGGGTGTACAATGAGCAGTTCTTC

v_gene: TRBV6-6
d_gene: TRBD1
abundance: NA
j_gene: TRBJ1-1
CDR3aa: CASRTKGALNTEAFF
CDR3nt: TGTGCCAGCAGGACTAAGGGGGCTTTAAACACTGAAGCTTTCTTT

v_gene: TRBV7-9
d_gene: NA
abundance: NA
j_gene: TRBJ2-5
CDR3aa: CASSSPKWGKQETQYF
CDR3nt: TGTGCCAGCAGCTCCCCGAAGTGGGGGAAGCAAGAGACCCAGTACTTC

v_gene: TRBV5-1
d_gene: TRBD2
abundance: once
j_gene: TRBJ2-1
CDR3aa: CASSLVVASGGDEQFF
CDR3nt: TGCGCCAGCAGCTTGGTGGTCGCTAGCGGTGGAGATGAGCAGTTCTTC

v_gene: TRBV3-1/TRBV3-2
d_gene: NA
abundance: NA
j_gene: TRBJ1-4
CDR3aa: CASSRKSPGTSATNEKLFF
CDR3nt: TGTGCCAGCAGCCGCAAAAGCCCCGGGACATCCGCAACTAATGAAAAACTGTTTTTT

v_gene: TRBV10-2
d_gene: NA
abundance: once
j_gene: TRBJ2-3
CDR3aa: CASSALRDTQYF
CDR3nt: TGCGCCAGCAGTGCTCTCCGAGATACGCAGTATTTT

v_gene: TRBV18
d_gene: NA
abundance: NA
j_gene: TRBJ2-3
CDR3aa: CASSIIPRREGTDTQYF
CDR3nt: TGTGCCAGCTCCATAATCCCTCGAAGGGAGGGCACAGATACGCAGTATTTT

v_gene: TRBV6-1
d_gene: NA
abundance: NA
j_gene: TRBJ1-5
CDR3aa: CASSGRFGQRSNQPQHF
CDR3nt: TGTGCCAGCAGTGGTCGTTTTGGACAGCGGAGCAATCAGCCCCAGCATTTT

v_gene: TRBV28
d_gene: NA
abundance: NA
j_gene: TRBJ2-3
CDR3aa: CASSLGSRTDTQYF
CDR3nt: TGTGCCAGCAGTTTGGGTAGTCGGACAGATACGCAGTATTTT

v_gene: TRBV6-5
d_gene: NA
abundance: NA
j_gene: TRBJ1-5
CDR3aa: CASTGDSNQPQHF
CDR3nt: TGTGCCAGTACAGGAGATAGCAATCAGCCCCAGCATTTT

v_gene: TRBV10-2
d_gene: NA
abundance: NA
j_gene: TRBJ1-5
CDR3aa: CASSEGFNQPQHF
CDR3nt: TGCGCCAGCAGTGAAGGGTTCAATCAGCCCCAGCATTTT

v_gene: TRBV28
d_gene: TRBD1
abundance: NA
j_gene: TRBJ2-3
CDR3aa: CASSFDRATDTQYF
CDR3nt: TGTGCCAGCAGTTTCGACAGGGCAACAGATACGCAGTATTTT

v_gene: TRBV18
d_gene: NA
abundance: NA
j_gene: TRBJ2-7
CDR3aa: CASSPGGYEQYF
CDR3nt: TGTGCCAGCTCACCGGGGGGCTACGAGCAGTACTTC

v_gene: TRBV28
d_gene: NA
abundance: NA
j_gene: TRBJ1-2
CDR3aa: CASSFRRFWGGDYTF
CDR3nt: TGTGCCAGCAGTTTTCGTAGGTTCTGGGGGGGCGACTACACCTTC

v_gene: TRBV6-2/TRBV6-3
d_gene: NA
abundance: NA
j_gene: TRBJ1-1
CDR3aa: CASSYAPITEAFF
CDR3nt: TGTGCCAGCAGTTACGCCCCTATCACTGAAGCTTTCTTT

v_gene: TRBV6-4
d_gene: TRBD2
abundance: NA
j_gene: TRBJ2-7
CDR3aa: CASRRTSGSYEQYF
CDR3nt: TGTGCCAGCAGGCGGACTAGCGGCTCCTACGAGCAGTACTTC

v_gene: TRBV29-1
d_gene: NA
abundance: NA
j_gene: TRBJ2-3
CDR3aa: CSVDVGNTDTQYF
CDR3nt: TGCAGCGTTGATGTGGGTAACACAGATACGCAGTATTTT

v_gene: TRBV28
d_gene: TRBD1
abundance: NA
j_gene: TRBJ1-6
CDR3aa: CASSPGTGGYYNSPLHF
CDR3nt: TGTGCCAGCAGCCCAGGGACAGGGGGCTACTATAATTCACCCCTCCACTTT

v_gene: TRBV10-1
d_gene: TRBD1
abundance: NA
j_gene: TRBJ2-1
CDR3aa: CASSGGSRDSSYNEQFF
CDR3nt: TGCGCCAGCAGTGGGGGGTCTCGGGACAGCTCCTACAATGAGCAGTTCTTC

v_gene: TRBV6-2/TRBV6-3
d_gene: TRBD1
abundance: NA
j_gene: TRBJ2-6
CDR3aa: CASSYGWGQHFSGANVLTF
CDR3nt: TGTGCCAGCAGTTACGGCTGGGGACAGCACTTCTCTGGGGCCAACGTCCTGACTTTC

v_gene: TRBV10-3
d_gene: NA
abundance: NA
j_gene: TRBJ1-1
CDR3aa: CAISVRSRQRNTEAFF
CDR3nt: TGTGCCATCAGTGTTAGAAGCCGACAGAGGAACACTGAAGCTTTCTTT

v_gene: TRBV29-1
d_gene: NA
abundance: NA
j_gene: TRBJ2-7
CDR3aa: CSVESGYEQYF
CDR3nt: TGCAGCGTTGAAAGTGGCTACGAGCAGTACTTC

v_gene: TRBV5-6
d_gene: NA
abundance: NA
j_gene: TRBJ1-5
CDR3aa: CASSFELGQPQHF
CDR3nt: TGTGCCAGCAGCTTTGAGCTAGGTCAGCCCCAGCATTTT

v_gene: TRBV28
d_gene: TRBD1
abundance: NA
j_gene: TRBJ2-2
CDR3aa: CASSSGQGFTGELFF
CDR3nt: TGTGCCAGCAGTTCGGGACAGGGATTCACCGGGGAGCTGTTTTTT

v_gene: TRBV5-4
d_gene: TRBD1
abundance: NA
j_gene: TRBJ2-7
CDR3aa: CASRGQGPYEQYF
CDR3nt: TGTGCCAGCAGGGGACAGGGGCCCTACGAGCAGTACTTC

v_gene: TRBV28
d_gene: TRBD1
abundance: NA
j_gene: TRBJ2-1
CDR3aa: CASSETGTGGNEQFF
CDR3nt: TGTGCCAGCAGCGAAACCGGGACAGGGGGCAATGAGCAGTTCTTC

v_gene: TRBV3-1/TRBV3-2
d_gene: NA
abundance: NA
j_gene: TRBJ2-2
CDR3aa: CASSLRTRTGELFF
CDR3nt: TGTGCCAGCAGTTTACGGACGCGGACCGGGGAGCTGTTTTTT

v_gene: TRBV28
d_gene: NA
abundance: NA
j_gene: TRBJ2-1
CDR3aa: CASTRRRAEQFF
CDR3nt: TGTGCCAGCACTCGACGTAGGGCTGAGCAGTTCTTC

v_gene: TRBV5-5
d_gene: NA
abundance: NA
j_gene: TRBJ2-3
CDR3aa: CASSLWAPRDSSTDTQYF
CDR3nt: TGTGCCAGCAGCTTGTGGGCACCCAGGGATTCAAGCACAGATACGCAGTATTTT

v_gene: TRBV2
d_gene: NA
abundance: NA
j_gene: TRBJ1-3
CDR3aa: CASRKGGSGNTIYF
CDR3nt: TGTGCCAGCAGGAAAGGGGGCTCTGGAAACACCATATATTTT

v_gene: TRBV28
d_gene: NA
abundance: once
j_gene: TRBJ1-5
CDR3aa: CASTAWRVSQPQHF
CDR3nt: TGTGCCAGCACTGCGTGGAGGGTAAGTCAGCCCCAGCATTTT

v_gene: TRBV5-1
d_gene: TRBD2
abundance: NA
j_gene: TRBJ2-2
CDR3aa: CASSLASGNTGELFF
CDR3nt: TGCGCCAGCAGCTTGGCTAGCGGGAACACCGGGGAGCTGTTTTTT

v_gene: TRBV28
d_gene: TRBD2
abundance: NA
j_gene: TRBJ2-7
CDR3aa: CASSLRLAGMSSYEQYF
CDR3nt: TGTGCCAGCAGTTTAAGGCTAGCGGGGATGAGCTCCTACGAGCAGTACTTC

v_gene: TRBV30
d_gene: TRBD2
abundance: NA
j_gene: TRBJ2-5
CDR3aa: CAWSVLAGGTRETQYF
CDR3nt: TGTGCCTGGAGTGTACTAGCGGGGGGAACTCGAGAGACCCAGTACTTC

v_gene: TRBV6-4
d_gene: NA
abundance: once
j_gene: TRBJ2-3
CDR3aa: CASRLGGSTDTQYF
CDR3nt: TGTGCCAGCAGATTGGGGGGAAGCACAGATACGCAGTATTTT

v_gene: TRBV11-2
d_gene: NA
abundance: NA
j_gene: TRBJ1-1
CDR3aa: CASTKGGGQRTNTEAFF
CDR3nt: TGTGCCAGCACCAAAGGGGGTGGACAGAGGACGAACACTGAAGCTTTCTTT